The 19 T cell receptor beta chains listed next were all sequenced from one sample in a study of blood T cell repertoires in COVID-19. TCRdb's table, derived via immunoSEQ multiplex PCR, lists solely in-frame clones and lacks some. Here the sample spans 320,000 or so clones, approximately 88% being singletons. Sequencing was performed on PBMCs or T cells enriched from blood (not recorded which). These receptors all stem from a man aged 25 to 45 who had recovered from COVID-19.

This chain connects TRBV20-1 to TRBJ2-7; 11 bases fit TRBD1. Trimming at V came to 6 bases and at J to 4 bases, leaving 11 bases not matched to a gene. The CDR3 runs to 15 residues. Germline assignment: CDR1 DFQATT and CDR2 SNEGSKA (reference sequence). CDR3 nucleotides: TGCAGTGCCAGTTCCGGGACAGGGGGTTCTTACGAGCAGTACTTC. This gives the protein CSASSGTGGSYEQYF.

The chain couples TRBV24-1 to TRBJ2-1, with 10 bases that match TRBD1. Trimming took 7 bases from V and 10 from J; bases not matched to a gene: 9. The CDR3 is 14 amino acids. CDR1 is KGHDR, CDR2 SFDVKD, per germline. The CDR3 DNA follows: TGTGCCACCAGCTCCGGGACAGGGGTCAGGGAGCAGTTCTTC. It is translated as CATSSGTGVREQFF.

Here the CDR3 DNA reads TGTGCCAGCAGTTCCAGCGGGGGCCTCTACGAGCAGTACTTC. Protein sequence: CASSSSGGLYEQYF. V is TRBV6-5 and J is TRBJ2-7, with 8 bases identical to TRBD2. This CDR3 has 14 amino acids. Trimming took 4 bases from V and 3 from J; bases not matched to a gene: 5. Germline assignment: CDR1 MNHEY and CDR2 SVGAGI.

CDR3 in amino acids: CASSRPGQRKNIQYF. CDR3 nucleotides: TGTGCCAGCAGTCGGCCGGGACAGAGGAAAAACATTCAGTACTTC. The chain is built from TRBV28 and TRBJ2-4; 7 bases match TRBD1. Per germline, CDR1 MDHEN and CDR2 SYDVKM. The CDR3 runs to 15 residues. V was clipped by 5 bases and J by 4 bases; unmatched bases: 8.

The chain recombines TRBV11-3 with TRBJ2-1, with a weak D call TRBD1 (6 bases). V lost 4 bases, J lost 6 bases, and 10 bases lay in between. Germline assignment: CDR1 SGHNT and CDR2 YENEEA. This CDR3 has 13 amino acids. For the CDR3, the DNA is TGTGCCAGCAGCTCCAGGGGTGGCAATGAGCAGTTCTTC. Its protein product is CASSSRGGNEQFF. The variable domain in full, with the rest retrieved from reference TRBV11-3 and TRBJ2-1, is EAGVVQSPRYKIIEKKQPVAFWCNPISGHNTLYWYLQNLGQGPELLIRYENEEAVDDSQLPKDRFSAERLKGVDSTLKIQPAELGDSAVYLCASSSRGGNEQFFGPGTRLTVL.

This chain links TRBV30 with TRBJ1-4; D unresolved. Trimming cost V 3 bases and J 8 bases, with 19 bases left between them. This CDR3 has 15 amino acids. Germline V gives CDR1 GTSNPN, CDR2 SVGIG (reference sequence). In DNA form, the CDR3 reads TGTGCCTGGAGGTGGAGGAAAGGCTTGGAGGAAAAACTGTTTTTT. This encodes CAWRWRKGLEEKLFF.

V usage is TRBV4-2 and J usage is TRBJ1-6; D possibly corresponds to TRBD1 (6 bases). CDR1 is LGHNA and CDR2 is YNFKEQ in the germline V gene. The CDR3 spans 14 residues. Trimming removed 6 bases from V and 3 bases from J, with 9 bases in between. Here the CDR3 DNA reads TGTGCCAGCAGACGGGACAACTATAATTCACCCCTCCACTTT. Translated, it gives CASRRDNYNSPLHF.

The chain combines TRBV3-1 (or the pseudogene TRBV3-2) with TRBJ1-2; TRBD1 aligns across 7 bases. This CDR3 is 15 amino acids long. Trimming removed 0 bases from V and 4 bases from J; junction bases left unmatched: 5. The germline V gene has CDR1 LGHDT and CDR2 YNNKEL (reference sequence). The DNA of the CDR3 is TGTGCCAGCAGCCAAGAAAGGGCAGGGGGCTATGGCTACACCTTC. Encoded protein: CASSQERAGGYGYTF.

The chain is built from TRBV10-3 and TRBJ1-2; D not resolved. The CDR3 has 16 residues. Germline-derived CDR1 and CDR2 are ENHRY and SYGVKD. Deletions cut 0 bases from V and 2 bases from J, with 13 bases between. The CDR3 DNA follows: TGTGCCATCAGTGAGTCGAGTACAGCTTCCAACTATGGCTACACCTTC. Translation: CAISESSTASNYGYTF.

The chain carries TRBV5-1 and TRBJ2-5; D remains ambiguous. From germline, CDR1 is SGHRS and CDR2 YFSETQ. This CDR3 has 13 amino acids. V was clipped by 1 base and J by 3 bases, with 7 bases between them. The CDR3 nucleotides read TGCGCCAGCAGCTTGACTACTGAAGAGACCCAGTACTTC. Residues: CASSLTTEETQYF.

This chain joins TRBV11-3 and TRBJ1-5, with D maybe TRBD1 (6 bases). CDR3 length: 19 residues. Trimming removed 1 base at V and 0 bases at J, with 19 bases between. CDR1 is SGHNT and CDR2 is YENEEA in the germline V gene. The CDR3 DNA sequence: TGTGCCAGCAGCTTAGTGGCAGGGGAAGGATGGTATAGCAATCAGCCCCAGCATTTT. Translating it yields CASSLVAGEGWYSNQPQHF.

The chain employs TRBV19 and TRBJ2-7, with D uncertain. CDR1 and CDR2 from the germline V gene are LNHDA and SQIVND (reference sequence). Trimming took 3 bases from V and 7 from J, leaving 16 bases between them. The CDR3 has 14 amino acids. CDR3 in DNA: TGTGCCAGTAGTATCGGTGGCAGTCTGAGGGAGCAGTACTTC. It encodes CASSIGGSLREQYF. Full variable domain (remainder filled in from reference TRBV19 and TRBJ2-7): DGGITQSPKYLFRKEGQNVTLSCEQNLNHDAMYWYRQDPGQGLRLIYYSQIVNDFQKGDIAEGYSVSREKKESFPLTVTSAQKNPTAFYLCASSIGGSLREQYFGPGTRLTVT.

The chain joins TRBV7-9 to TRBJ1-6, with a weak D call TRBD1 (6 bases). V lost 1 base, J lost 4 bases, and 8 bases lay in between. Germline assignment: CDR1 SEHNR and CDR2 FQNEAQ (reference sequence). The CDR3 is 15 residues long. The CDR3 reads CASSLEDSYNSPLHF. The CDR3, as DNA: TGTGCCAGCAGCTTAGAGGACAGTTATAATTCACCCCTCCACTTT.

The chain couples TRBV12-3 or TRBV12-4 to TRBJ1-1; D ambiguous. The CDR3 is 12 amino acids. Trimming stripped 6 bases from V and 6 bases from J, with 11 bases between. The CDR3 nucleotides are TGTGCCAGCAGCAAGATTACAGCTGAAGCTTTCTTT. The encoded protein is CASSKITAEAFF.

J is TRBJ1-5 and V is TRBV6-5; TRBD1 agrees at 10 bases. The germline V gene encodes CDR1 MNHEY and CDR2 SVGAGI. The J segment lost 1 base and the V segment lost 7 bases, leaving 4 bases of the junction unmatched. The CDR3 covers 15 residues. DNA of the CDR3: TGTGCCAGCACCCCGGACAGGGGGAGCAATCAGCCCCAGCATTTT. Translated, it gives CASTPDRGSNQPQHF.

The genes are TRBV30 and TRBJ1-5; no firm D call. The CDR3 runs 12 residues. Germline CDR1 and CDR2: GTSNPN and SVGIG (reference sequence). V was shortened by 3 bases and J by 7 bases, with 10 bases between the two germline ends. The CDR3 loop reads CAWSGPGQPQHF. The CDR3 DNA reads as TGTGCCTGGAGCGGACCGGGACAGCCCCAGCATTTT. Complete variable domain (other parts from reference TRBV30 and TRBJ1-5): SQTIHQWPATLVQPVGSPLSLECTVEGTSNPNLYWYRQAAGRGLQLLFYSVGIGQISSEVPQNLSASRPQDRQFILSSKKLLLSDSGFYLCAWSGPGQPQHFGDGTRLSIL.

J is TRBJ2-7 and V is TRBV10-3, with D maybe TRBD1 (6 bases). Between the trimmed V and J ends, which lost 6 bases and 2 bases, there was a span of 11 bases. CDR1 is ENHRY and CDR2 is SYGVKD in the germline V gene. The CDR3 consists of 13 residues. CDR3 residues: CAIRLDSTYEQYF. DNA of the CDR3: TGTGCCATCAGGCTGGACAGTACCTACGAGCAGTACTTC.

The CDR3 here is CASSYWGVSPYEQYF. In DNA, the CDR3 is TGTGCCAGCAGTTACTGGGGGGTTAGTCCTTACGAGCAGTACTTC. V and J are TRBV6-5 and TRBJ2-7; TRBD2 is a possible D gene (6 bases). This CDR3 contains 15 residues. CDR1 and CDR2 from the germline V gene are MNHEY and SVGAGI. With 1 base removed from V and 4 bases from J, the gap between germline ends came to 14 bases.

The chain carries TRBV10-2 and TRBJ2-2; D possibly corresponds to TRBD1 (5 bases). The V end lost 8 bases, the J end lost 5 bases, and 21 bases lay between the germline ends. CDR1 and CDR2 from the germline V gene are WSHSY and SAAADI. The CDR3 has 16 amino acids. As DNA, the CDR3 is TGCGCCAGCTCGGACGGCGGACAAGGGATTACCGGGGAGCTGTTTTTT. Encoded protein: CASSDGGQGITGELFF.